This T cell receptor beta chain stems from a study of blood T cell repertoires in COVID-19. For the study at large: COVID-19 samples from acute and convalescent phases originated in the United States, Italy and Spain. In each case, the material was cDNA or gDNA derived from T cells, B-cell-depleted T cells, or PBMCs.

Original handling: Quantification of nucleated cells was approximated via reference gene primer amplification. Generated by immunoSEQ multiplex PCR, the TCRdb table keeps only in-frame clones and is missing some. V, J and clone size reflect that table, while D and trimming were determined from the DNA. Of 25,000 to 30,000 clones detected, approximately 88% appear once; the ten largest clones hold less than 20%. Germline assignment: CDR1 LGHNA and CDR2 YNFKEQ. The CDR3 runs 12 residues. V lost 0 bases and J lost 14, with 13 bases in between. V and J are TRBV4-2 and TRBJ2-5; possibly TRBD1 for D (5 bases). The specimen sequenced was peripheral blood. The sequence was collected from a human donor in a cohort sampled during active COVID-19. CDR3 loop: CASSQEQDTYYF. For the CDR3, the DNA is TGTGCCAGCAGCCAAGAGCAGGACACTTATTACTTC.